This T cell receptor (beta chain) was captured in a study of blood T cell repertoires in COVID-19. Study-wide context: Acute-phase and convalescent COVID-19 samples originated in the United States, Italy and Spain. From T cells, B-cell-depleted T cells, or PBMCs came the material, which was cDNA or gDNA.

Per the original methods: Estimates of nucleated cell counts were drawn from the amplification of reference gene primers. Using immunoSEQ multiplex PCR, the repertoire was profiled, and TCRdb retains in-frame clones only, with some absent. The D gene and trimming were derived from the DNA, and the V and J assignments and clone size from that table. The sample consists of tens of thousands of clones, 92% of them appearing once. This receptor was obtained from a man between 65 and 85 years old with active COVID-19. Specimen: peripheral blood.

CDR3 sequence reads: CASSQTSGETQYF. The CDR3 DNA follows: TGTGCCAGCTCACAGACTAGCGGAGAGACCCAGTACTTC. V gene TRBV18 combines with J gene TRBJ2-5, with TRBD2 identical over 9 bases. The CDR3 spans 13 residues. V lost 4 bases and J lost 4; bases outside the gene matches: 1. Per germline, CDR1 KGHSH and CDR2 LQKENI.